Each of the 21 T cell receptor beta chains below was sequenced from the same sample in a study of T cell responses to AZD1222 COVID-19 vaccine. TCRdb keeps only in-frame clones here, not all; method: immunoSEQ multiplex PCR. This sample has tens of thousands of clones, with about 86% found just once. The sequencing used peripheral blood, collected 28 days after the second AZD1222 dose. The receptors here all came from an adult who received the AZD1222 COVID-19 vaccine.

The rearrangement links TRBV15 to TRBJ2-7; the D is unclear. The germline V and J ends were trimmed by 1 base and 6 bases, with 10 bases remaining between them. Germline values: CDR1 LNHNV, CDR2 YYDKDF (reference sequence). The CDR3 contains 13 residues. The CDR3, as DNA: TGTGCCACCAGCAGAGGGCCCTCAATCGAGCAGTACTTC. Translating gives CATSRGPSIEQYF.

The chain has TRBV7-9 and TRBJ1-1; D gene unclear. The CDR3 is made up of 13 amino acids. The ends were cut back, 7 bases at V and 5 bases at J, with 14 bases in the middle. Germline CDR1 reads SEHNR; CDR2 reads FQNEAQ (reference sequence). CDR3 bases: TGTGCCAGCACCCTAATCGGGTATACTGAAGCTTTCTTT. Translated, it gives CASTLIGYTEAFF.

The chain combines TRBV3-1 (or the pseudogene TRBV3-2) with TRBJ2-2; D may be TRBD1 or TRBD2 (5 bases each). The CDR3 runs to 17 residues. CDR1 and CDR2 from the germline V gene are LGHDT and YNNKEL (reference sequence). The germline V and J ends were trimmed by 0 bases and 4 bases, with 15 bases remaining between them. The CDR3 loop is CASSQEGPGAATGELFF. CDR3 in DNA: TGTGCCAGCAGCCAAGAGGGACCCGGGGCGGCCACCGGGGAGCTGTTTTTT.

This chain links TRBV30 with TRBJ1-1; no clear D. CDR3 length: 12 residues. V lost 0 bases to trimming and J lost 6 bases, with 8 bases between them. Germline V CDR1 and CDR2: GTSNPN, SVGIG (reference sequence). The CDR3 DNA is TGTGCCTGGAGTGTACGGTACGCTGAAGCTTTCTTT. This encodes CAWSVRYAEAFF.

The chain has TRBV5-6 and TRBJ1-2; D is undetermined. This CDR3 contains 14 residues. In germline, CDR1 is SGHDT, CDR2 YYEEEE. Trimming removed 0 bases at V and 2 bases at J, with 8 bases between. The CDR3 here is CASSLVSLNYGYTF. In nucleotides, the CDR3 is TGTGCCAGCAGCTTGGTTTCTCTAAACTATGGCTACACCTTC.

The V call is TRBV9, the J call TRBJ2-7; tentatively, D is TRBD1 (6 bases). This CDR3 region has 16 residues. V shed 0 bases and J shed 7 bases, with 20 bases lying between them. Germline CDR1 reads SGDLS; CDR2 reads YYNGEE. CDR3 DNA sequence: TGTGCCAGCAGCGTAGGTATCGGGAACAGGGTCACGGAGCAGTACTTC. Its protein is CASSVGIGNRVTEQYF.

CDR3 nucleotide sequence: TGTGCCACTCTGACCGAGGACAAGAACCTTTACGAGCAGTACTTC. As protein: CATLTEDKNLYEQYF. V usage is TRBV10-3 and J usage is TRBJ2-7; tentative D call: TRBD1 (5 bases). This CDR3 has 15 residues. The germline V gene encodes CDR1 ENHRY and CDR2 SYGVKD. V was clipped by 10 bases and J by 4 bases, with 23 bases between them.

This clone was counted a few times. The chain uses TRBV29-1 and TRBJ1-4, with 7 bases that match TRBD1. Germline V gene lookup returns CDR1 SQVTM and CDR2 ANQGSEA. The CDR3 length is 16 residues. CDR3: CAAYRSSGPQGVELFF. CDR3 nucleotides: TGCGCAGCGTACCGAAGTTCGGGACCCCAGGGGGTGGAACTGTTTTTT.

The table lists this clone with a count of one. The chain joins TRBV7-3 to TRBJ2-1; tentative D call: TRBD2 (5 bases). Germline values: CDR1 SGHTA, CDR2 FQGTGA. V lost 1 base, J lost 2 bases, and 9 bases lay in between. This CDR3 region has 15 residues. The DNA for the CDR3 is TGTGCCAGCAGCTTAAATTTGCGGGCCTACAATGAGCAGTTCTTC. The encoded protein is CASSLNLRAYNEQFF.

V usage is TRBV4-1 and J usage is TRBJ1-1; 7 bases agree with TRBD1. Germline assignment: CDR1 MGHRA and CDR2 YSYEKL. V lost 0 bases, J lost 1 base, and 11 bases stayed unmatched. CDR3 length: 18 residues. CDR3 in DNA: TGCGCCAGCAGCCAAGATCTTATTACAGGGGCGTGGAACACTGAAGCTTTCTTT. Its protein product is CASSQDLITGAWNTEAFF.

The chain employs TRBV2 and TRBJ2-7, with D perhaps matching TRBD1 (6 bases). This CDR3 spans 14 amino acids. Germline values: CDR1 SNHLY, CDR2 FYNNEI. V lost 6 bases, J lost 4 bases, and 16 bases lay in between. For the CDR3, the DNA is TGTGCCAGCAGAGAGGACAGAGTGTCATACGAGCAGTACTTC. This gives the protein CASREDRVSYEQYF.

The chain employs TRBV4-2 and TRBJ2-7; 7 bases are a match to TRBD2. Germline V gives CDR1 LGHNA, CDR2 YNFKEQ. The CDR3 sequence is 14 residues long. V lost 0 bases and J lost 2; bases outside the gene matches: 1. CDR3 residues: CASSQDLAAYEQYF. In DNA form, the CDR3 reads TGTGCCAGCAGCCAAGATCTAGCGGCCTACGAGCAGTACTTC.

The chain employs TRBV28 and TRBJ1-2; TRBD1 matches at 7 bases. Trimming took 6 bases from V and 8 from J; bases not matched to a gene: 15. CDR3 length: 15 residues. Germline V gene lookup returns CDR1 MDHEN and CDR2 SYDVKM. The CDR3 is CASSTKGQAFQGYTF. The CDR3 DNA reads TGTGCCAGCAGCACCAAAGGACAGGCCTTTCAAGGCTACACCTTC.

The DNA for the CDR3 is TGTGCCAGCAGTCTGGGACAGGGTAGCGATACGCAGTATTTT. Its translation: CASSLGQGSDTQYF. The chain is built from TRBV6-5 and TRBJ2-3; TRBD1 matches 9 bases. The J segment lost 6 bases and the V segment lost 5 bases, leaving 6 bases of the junction unmatched. Germline V gene sequence: CDR1 MNHEY, CDR2 SVGAGI. The CDR3 is made up of 14 amino acids.

This chain joins TRBV5-1 and TRBJ2-6; D remains unclear. Trimming pared 4 bases from V and 1 base from J, leaving 9 bases between. CDR1 is SGHRS and CDR2 is YFSETQ in the germline V gene. CDR3 length: 15 residues. The CDR3 DNA follows: TGCGCCAGCAGCATAATTCGGTCTGGGGCCAACGTCCTGACTTTC. It encodes CASSIIRSGANVLTF.

The sample holds one count of this clone. The rearrangement links TRBV9 to TRBJ1-6; no reliable D call. CDR1 is SGDLS and CDR2 is YYNGEE in the germline V gene. The CDR3 spans 14 residues. Trimming removed 4 bases at V and 0 bases at J, with 5 bases between. This CDR3 reads CASSMSSYNSPLHF. CDR3 sequence (DNA): TGTGCCAGCAGCATGAGCTCCTATAATTCACCCCTCCACTTT. Supplemented by reference TRBV9 and TRBJ1-6, the full variable domain reads DSGVTQTPKHLITATGQRVTLRCSPRSGDLSVYWYQQSLDQGLQFLIQYYNGEERAKGNILERFSAQQFPDLHSELNLSSLELGDSALYFCASSMSSYNSPLHFGNGTRLTVT.

The chain combines TRBV10-3 with TRBJ1-2; no firm D call. This CDR3 is 12 amino acids long. Germline V gives CDR1 ENHRY, CDR2 SYGVKD. V gave up 7 bases and J gave up 8 bases, with 14 bases separating them. For the CDR3, the DNA is TGTGCCATCATGGGCGAGGCAGCCGGCTACACCTTC. Translating gives CAIMGEAAGYTF.

The genes are TRBV19 and TRBJ1-1; weak D call: TRBD1 (5 bases). V was trimmed by 4 bases and J by 0 bases, leaving 12 bases between them. Germline V gene lookup returns CDR1 LNHDA and CDR2 SQIVND (reference sequence). The CDR3 is 15 residues long. CDR3 coding DNA: TGTGCCAGTAGTACGCGGACAAGGATGAACACTGAAGCTTTCTTT. Protein sequence: CASSTRTRMNTEAFF.

The chain couples TRBV6-5 to TRBJ1-3; weak D call: TRBD1 (6 bases). Deletions cut 6 bases from V and 0 bases from J, with 12 bases between. Germline loops: CDR1 MNHEY, CDR2 SVGAGI. The CDR3 runs 15 residues. CDR3 protein: CASRARGDSGNTIYF. As DNA, the CDR3 is TGTGCCAGCAGGGCCAGGGGTGACTCTGGAAACACCATATATTTT.

V is TRBV6-5 and J is TRBJ1-5, with a tentative D call TRBD1 (5 bases). This CDR3 has 15 residues. Looked up from germline, CDR1 is MNHEY and CDR2 is SVGAGI. V lost 6 bases to trimming and J lost 3 bases, with 15 bases between them. Written as DNA, the CDR3 is TGTGCCAGCAGATACGCGTGGGGGGACAATCAGCCCCAGCATTTT. Translation: CASRYAWGDNQPQHF.

The chain couples TRBV7-2 to TRBJ1-1; D perhaps matches TRBD1 (5 bases). The germline V gene encodes CDR1 SGHTA and CDR2 FQGNSA. Trimming pared 5 bases from V and 8 bases from J, leaving 15 bases between. This CDR3 region has 13 residues. The CDR3 loop reads CASSRIRVTEAFF. The CDR3 DNA reads TGTGCCAGCAGCCGTATCAGGGTTACGGAAGCTTTCTTT.